A selection of T cell receptor beta chains follows, all from one sample in a study of cytomegalovirus exposure and HLA in healthy donors. Assay used: immunoSEQ multiplex PCR; TCRdb lists only in-frame clones, some missing. The sample lists fewer than 200,000 clones; 82% were seen once. The sequencing input was PBMCs. These receptors all stem from a male donor in good health and CMV-seronegative. CDR3s include the opening cysteine and the closing phenylalanine or tryptophan. D genes are given only for firm matches. Expanded clones get a size class; other rows say once, few or many, or leave the size out.

V gene: TRBV29-1; clone size: NA; D gene: TRBD1; J gene: TRBJ2-5; CDR3 protein: CSANYGTGIWETQYF; CDR3 DNA: TGCAGCGCCAATTACGGGACAGGGATTTGGGAGACCCAGTACTTC
V gene: TRBV25-1; clone size: NA; D gene: TRBD2; J gene: TRBJ2-7; CDR3 protein: CASSEWGTTNTYEQYF; CDR3 DNA: TGTGCCAGCAGTGAATGGGGGACTACCAATACCTACGAGCAGTACTTC
V gene: TRBV4-3; clone size: few; D gene: TRBD1; J gene: TRBJ1-6; CDR3 protein: CASSHPGTGNSPLHF; CDR3 DNA: TGCGCCAGCAGCCACCCCGGGACAGGGAATTCACCCCTCCACTTT
V gene: TRBV6-4; clone size: NA; D gene: TRBD2; J gene: TRBJ2-2; CDR3 protein: CASRVTSGSTGELFF; CDR3 DNA: TGTGCCAGCAGGGTGACTAGCGGGTCAACCGGGGAGCTGTTTTTT
V gene: TRBV30; clone size: NA; D gene: TRBD1; J gene: TRBJ2-7; CDR3 protein: CAWWTGGNSEQYF; CDR3 DNA: TGTGCCTGGTGGACAGGGGGCAACTCCGAGCAGTACTTC
V gene: TRBV2; clone size: NA; D gene: TRBD1; J gene: TRBJ1-6; CDR3 protein: CASTIQGQGGRSPLHF; CDR3 DNA: TGTGCCAGCACTATTCAAGGACAGGGGGGCCGCTCACCCCTCCACTTT
V gene: TRBV15; clone size: NA; D gene: TRBD1; J gene: TRBJ2-3; CDR3 protein: CATSTRTGLSDTQYF; CDR3 DNA: TGTGCCACCAGCACTCGGACAGGGTTATCAGATACGCAGTATTTT
V gene: TRBV10-3; clone size: NA; D gene: TRBD2; J gene: TRBJ2-5; CDR3 protein: CAISEGASGGETQYF; CDR3 DNA: TGTGCCATCAGTGAGGGAGCTAGCGGGGGCGAGACCCAGTACTTC
V gene: TRBV27; clone size: NA; D gene: TRBD1; J gene: TRBJ1-5; CDR3 protein: CASSLRTGGVPQHF; CDR3 DNA: TGTGCCAGCAGTTTACGGACAGGGGGAGTGCCCCAGCATTTT
V gene: TRBV28; clone size: NA; D gene: TRBD1; J gene: TRBJ2-2; CDR3 protein: CASSTQRDRGRSGELFF; CDR3 DNA: TGTGCCAGCAGTACACAACGGGACAGGGGAAGGTCCGGGGAGCTGTTTTTT
V gene: TRBV30; clone size: NA; D gene: TRBD2; J gene: TRBJ2-5; CDR3 protein: CAWSSGNQETQYF; CDR3 DNA: TGTGCCTGGAGTAGCGGGAACCAAGAGACCCAGTACTTC
V gene: TRBV7-9; clone size: NA; D gene: NA; J gene: TRBJ2-2; CDR3 protein: CASKPGGGDNTGELFF; CDR3 DNA: TGTGCCAGCAAACCCGGGGGTGGTGACAACACCGGGGAGCTGTTTTTT
V gene: TRBV7-8; clone size: few; D gene: NA; J gene: TRBJ2-5; CDR3 protein: CASSLGRVQETQYF; CDR3 DNA: TGTGCCAGCAGCTTAGGGCGGGTCCAAGAGACCCAGTACTTC
V gene: TRBV10-3; clone size: NA; D gene: NA; J gene: TRBJ1-5; CDR3 protein: CATALRGGYQPQHF; CDR3 DNA: TGTGCCACCGCTTTGCGGGGAGGTTATCAGCCCCAGCATTTT
V gene: TRBV7-6; clone size: NA; D gene: TRBD2; J gene: TRBJ2-5; CDR3 protein: CASSLGSSWGGQYF; CDR3 DNA: TGTGCCAGCAGCTTGGGATCCTCCTGGGGGGGCCAGTACTTC
V gene: TRBV6-1; clone size: NA; D gene: TRBD1; J gene: TRBJ2-2; CDR3 protein: CASSEWAGGKGDGELFF; CDR3 DNA: TGTGCCAGCAGTGAATGGGCAGGGGGCAAGGGAGACGGGGAGCTGTTTTTT
V gene: TRBV29-1; clone size: NA; D gene: NA; J gene: TRBJ2-4; CDR3 protein: CSVPRCKNIQYF; CDR3 DNA: TGCAGCGTTCCTCGGTGCAAAAACATTCAGTACTTC
V gene: TRBV7-2; clone size: NA; D gene: NA; J gene: TRBJ2-7; CDR3 protein: CASSLASRGPHEQYF; CDR3 DNA: TGTGCCAGCAGCTTAGCTTCCAGGGGACCCCACGAGCAGTACTTC
V gene: TRBV19; clone size: few; D gene: NA; J gene: TRBJ1-1; CDR3 protein: CASSIHSMRTARENTEAFF; CDR3 DNA: TGTGCCAGTAGTATTCATTCAATGAGAACAGCCCGAGAGAACACTGAAGCTTTCTTT
V gene: TRBV6-6; clone size: NA; D gene: NA; J gene: TRBJ1-2; CDR3 protein: CASSNIRDFDGYTF; CDR3 DNA: TGTGCCAGCAGCAACATCAGGGATTTCGACGGCTACACCTTC
V gene: TRBV5-1; clone size: NA; D gene: TRBD1; J gene: TRBJ1-6; CDR3 protein: CASSLGQGQNNSPLHF; CDR3 DNA: TGCGCCAGCAGCTTGGGACAGGGACAAAATAATTCACCCCTCCACTTT
V gene: TRBV28; clone size: NA; D gene: TRBD1; J gene: TRBJ2-5; CDR3 protein: CASSSRQGRETQYF; CDR3 DNA: TGTGCCAGCAGTTCTCGACAGGGACGGGAGACCCAGTACTTC
V gene: TRBV28; clone size: NA; D gene: TRBD2; J gene: TRBJ2-2; CDR3 protein: CASTLGGWNTGELFF; CDR3 DNA: TGTGCCAGCACCCTGGGGGGGTGGAACACCGGGGAGCTGTTTTTT
V gene: TRBV5-1; clone size: NA; D gene: NA; J gene: TRBJ2-3; CDR3 protein: CASRQTDTQYF; CDR3 DNA: TGCGCCAGCAGACAAACAGATACGCAGTATTTT
V gene: TRBV7-6; clone size: NA; D gene: NA; J gene: TRBJ2-1; CDR3 protein: CASSLGGVGTRGHEQFF; CDR3 DNA: TGTGCCAGCAGCTTAGGCGGGGTCGGGACCCGCGGACATGAGCAGTTCTTC